Each of the 8 T cell receptor beta chains below was sequenced from the same sample in a study of blood T cell repertoires in COVID-19. This table comes from immunoSEQ multiplex PCR, and its TCRdb copy is limited to in-frame clones, with some not included. The sample records 200,000 to 250,000 clones, about 86% being singletons. Sequenced sample: peripheral blood. Every receptor here comes from a woman younger than 45 who had recovered from COVID-19.

The rearrangement links TRBV7-9 to TRBJ2-1, with TRBD2 as a possible D gene (6 bases). Germline V gene data show CDR1 as SEHNR and CDR2 as FQNEAQ (reference sequence). CDR3 length: 17 amino acids. Between the trimmed V and J ends, which lost 2 bases and 8 bases, there was a span of 22 bases. In DNA form, the CDR3 reads TGTGCCAGCAGCTTACGACGGGTGGCGGGGCCCGGGTATGAGCAGTTCTTC. It is translated as CASSLRRVAGPGYEQFF.

The J gene is TRBJ1-3, the V gene TRBV18; 7 bases fit TRBD1. This CDR3 is built from 15 residues. Germline V gives CDR1 KGHSH, CDR2 LQKENI. V was pared by 5 bases and J by 0 bases, with 4 bases of the junction left unmatched. The CDR3: CASSDDRVSGNTIYF. The CDR3 DNA reads TGTGCCAGCTCAGATGACAGGGTCTCTGGAAACACCATATATTTT.

This rearrangement joins TRBV19 to TRBJ2-5, with TRBD2 identical over 7 bases. The CDR3 contains 13 residues. Germline trimming cut 5 bases from V and 5 bases from J; bases unmatched to any gene: 5. The germline gives CDR1 LNHDA, CDR2 SQIVND (reference sequence). The CDR3 here is CASSWQGGETQYF. CDR3 DNA: TGTGCCAGTAGTTGGCAGGGAGGGGAGACCCAGTACTTC.

This clone was picked up a small number of times. This chain joins TRBV2 and TRBJ1-5; tentatively, D is TRBD1 (6 bases). The CDR3 spans 16 residues. V gave up 3 bases and J gave up 6 bases, with 18 bases separating them. Germline V lookup: CDR1 SNHLY, CDR2 FYNNEI. The CDR3 here is CASSEDRARVGQPQHF. The CDR3 coding sequence is TGTGCCAGCAGTGAGGACAGAGCTAGGGTCGGTCAGCCCCAGCATTTT.

This clone was counted between two and nine times. V is TRBV10-3 and J is TRBJ2-7; D might be TRBD2 (5 bases). V lost 4 bases and J 9 bases, leaving 16 bases between the germline ends. This CDR3 has 13 residues. Germline-derived CDR1 and CDR2 are ENHRY and SYGVKD. Here the CDR3 reads CAISVAGPEGQYF. The CDR3 bases are TGTGCCATCAGTGTGGCCGGTCCTGAGGGGCAGTACTTC.

The genes are TRBV19 and TRBJ2-3, with 11 bases matching TRBD2. The germline gives CDR1 LNHDA, CDR2 SQIVND (reference sequence). CDR3 length: 14 amino acids. V shed 9 bases, J shed 6 bases, and the junction held 8 bases outside the gene matches. CDR3 nucleotides: TGTGCCAGCGACTCTAGCGGGGGGCTTGATACGCAGTATTTT. It codes for CASDSSGGLDTQYF.

The gene calls are TRBV19 and TRBJ1-1, with D possibly being TRBD1 (6 bases). Trimming left V 5 bases short and J 5 bases short, with 21 bases between. In germline, CDR1 is LNHDA, CDR2 SQIVND (reference sequence). The CDR3 is 16 residues long. CDR3 in DNA: TGTGCCAGTAGTCCATCGGGCGGGGGGCGGATAACTGAAGCTTTCTTT. It encodes CASSPSGGGRITEAFF.

The CDR3 bases are TGTGCCAGCAGCCAAGATATCAGGGGGAGGACTGAAGCTTTCTTT. It translates to CASSQDIRGRTEAFF. The rearrangement uses TRBV3-1 (or the pseudogene TRBV3-2) and TRBJ1-1; 7 bases align to TRBD1. The J segment lost 5 bases and the V segment lost 0 bases, leaving 6 bases of the junction unmatched. CDR1 and CDR2 from the germline V gene are LGHDT and YNNKEL (reference sequence). There are 15 residues in the CDR3.